This is a list of T cell receptor beta chains from one sample in a study of identical twins. TCRdb passed the 5' RACE reads through MiXCR, listing each CDR3 protein once. Of around 230,000 distinct CDR3 sequences listed, approximately 7.1% are singletons. The same data also went into a second study, on T cells expressing NK-cell markers.

Specimen: CD8+ T cells sorted from blood. The receptor source for this set is a woman aged 18-30 years in good health. Both conserved end residues are part of each CDR3. D genes are given only for firm matches. Size is omitted from some rows. Given values are once, few, many or a class for expanded clones.

cdr3_nt: TGTGCCAGCAGTTACGAGTACTCCCGTGCTACGCAGTATTTT
cdr3_aa: CASSYEYSRATQYF
v_call: TRBV6-2/TRBV6-3
d_call: .
j_call: TRBJ2-3
clone_size: .

cdr3_nt: TGCGCCAGCAGCTTAGACACCAATTCACCCCTCCACTTT
cdr3_aa: CASSLDTNSPLHF
v_call: TRBV5-1
d_call: .
j_call: TRBJ1-6
clone_size: many

cdr3_nt: TGTGCCAGCAGTTCTCCGGGGACAGGGGACTATGGCTACACCTTC
cdr3_aa: CASSSPGTGDYGYTF
v_call: TRBV12-3/TRBV12-4
d_call: TRBD1
j_call: TRBJ1-2
clone_size: many

cdr3_nt: TGTGCCAGCACCACCTTCTCCATGAACACCGGGGAGCTGTTTTTT
cdr3_aa: CASTTFSMNTGELFF
v_call: TRBV12-3/TRBV12-4
d_call: .
j_call: TRBJ2-2
clone_size: .

cdr3_nt: TGCGCCAGCAGCTTGTACAGGGGGCACGACTATGGCTACACCTTC
cdr3_aa: CASSLYRGHDYGYTF
v_call: TRBV5-1
d_call: TRBD1
j_call: TRBJ1-2
clone_size: .

cdr3_nt: TGTGCCAGCAGTTACTCGAATAACGGCGGGGGCACCTACACCGGGGAGCTGTTTTTT
cdr3_aa: CASSYSNNGGGTYTGELFF
v_call: TRBV6-2/TRBV6-3
d_call: .
j_call: TRBJ2-2
clone_size: .

cdr3_nt: TGCAGTGCTAGAGGGGCGAGGGACAGAGGCGGCTACACCTTC
cdr3_aa: CSARGARDRGGYTF
v_call: TRBV20-1
d_call: TRBD1
j_call: TRBJ1-2
clone_size: .

cdr3_nt: TGTGCCAGCAGTTTAATAGTCAGCTCACTAAGGAATTCACCCCTCCACTTT
cdr3_aa: CASSLIVSSLRNSPLHF
v_call: TRBV28
d_call: .
j_call: TRBJ1-6
clone_size: .

cdr3_nt: TGTGCCAGCAGTTACTTGTTGAATAGCAATCAGCCCCAGCATTTT
cdr3_aa: CASSYLLNSNQPQHF
v_call: TRBV6-5
d_call: .
j_call: TRBJ1-5
clone_size: many

cdr3_nt: TGTGCCAGCAGCTTACAGGGGTCTAATGAAAAACTGTTTTTT
cdr3_aa: CASSLQGSNEKLFF
v_call: TRBV7-9
d_call: .
j_call: TRBJ1-4
clone_size: many

cdr3_nt: TGTGCCAGCAGCACGACTAGCGGGGGGGGTGGTGAGCAGTTCTTC
cdr3_aa: CASSTTSGGGGEQFF
v_call: TRBV13
d_call: TRBD2
j_call: TRBJ2-1
clone_size: many

cdr3_nt: TGTGCCAGCAGCCCCCCGACAGGGGAGGTCTACGGCTACACCTTC
cdr3_aa: CASSPPTGEVYGYTF
v_call: TRBV9
d_call: TRBD1
j_call: TRBJ1-2
clone_size: few

cdr3_nt: TGTGCCAGCAGATCGGCAGGGGTTGGGGCCAACGTCCTGACTTTC
cdr3_aa: CASRSAGVGANVLTF
v_call: TRBV7-9
d_call: .
j_call: TRBJ2-6
clone_size: .

cdr3_nt: TGCAGTGCTAGGGAAGTCAGGGTTTCTGGAGAGACCCAGTACTTC
cdr3_aa: CSAREVRVSGETQYF
v_call: TRBV20-1
d_call: .
j_call: TRBJ2-5
clone_size: many

cdr3_nt: TGTGCCAGCAGCTTGACAGGCTGGGGCAATGAGCAGTTCTTC
cdr3_aa: CASSLTGWGNEQFF
v_call: TRBV11-2
d_call: .
j_call: TRBJ2-1
clone_size: .

cdr3_nt: TGCGCCAGCAGCTTTCACCTACAGGGGGCCGCAAACACTGAAGCTTTCTTT
cdr3_aa: CASSFHLQGAANTEAFF
v_call: TRBV5-1
d_call: TRBD1
j_call: TRBJ1-1
clone_size: many

cdr3_nt: TGTGCCAGCAGGGGGACAGGGGGAGAGACCCAGTACTTC
cdr3_aa: CASRGTGGETQYF
v_call: TRBV12-3/TRBV12-4
d_call: TRBD1
j_call: TRBJ2-5
clone_size: .

cdr3_nt: TGTGCCAGCAGCTCGTGGGACACCGAAGGGACTAGCGGCGTCAATGAGCAGTTCTTC
cdr3_aa: CASSSWDTEGTSGVNEQFF
v_call: TRBV11-1
d_call: TRBD2
j_call: TRBJ2-1
clone_size: .

cdr3_nt: TGTGCCAGCAGTGAATACCGGGACACCATATATTTT
cdr3_aa: CASSEYRDTIYF
v_call: TRBV25-1
d_call: .
j_call: TRBJ1-3
clone_size: few

cdr3_nt: TGTGCCAGCAAGGCGGGAGTGGACTACGAGCAGTACTTC
cdr3_aa: CASKAGVDYEQYF
v_call: TRBV2
d_call: TRBD2
j_call: TRBJ2-7
clone_size: few

cdr3_nt: TGTGCCAGCTGCCAAGTGAAGACCGAAACTCCCTGGAACGAGCAGTACTTC
cdr3_aa: CASCQVKTETPWNEQYF
v_call: TRBV3-1
d_call: .
j_call: TRBJ2-7
clone_size: .

cdr3_nt: TGCAGCGTGGACGGGGTACAGGGGGCGGACAACGAGCAGTACTTC
cdr3_aa: CSVDGVQGADNEQYF
v_call: TRBV29-1
d_call: TRBD1
j_call: TRBJ2-7
clone_size: many

cdr3_nt: TGTGCCAGCAGTCACACCCTGCGCTCCTACGAGCAGTACTTC
cdr3_aa: CASSHTLRSYEQYF
v_call: TRBV2
d_call: .
j_call: TRBJ2-7
clone_size: .

cdr3_nt: TGTGCCAGCAGCCGCAGTGGGTCTGCATCCTACGAGCAGTACTTC
cdr3_aa: CASSRSGSASYEQYF
v_call: TRBV12-3/TRBV12-4
d_call: .
j_call: TRBJ2-7
clone_size: many

cdr3_nt: TGTGCCAGCAGCTTAGAGGGGTCCTACAATGAGCAGTTCTTC
cdr3_aa: CASSLEGSYNEQFF
v_call: TRBV12-3/TRBV12-4
d_call: .
j_call: TRBJ2-1
clone_size: many

cdr3_nt: TGTGCCACTCCCCAGGGGTCCGGGGCCAACGTCCTGACTTTC
cdr3_aa: CATPQGSGANVLTF
v_call: TRBV7-9
d_call: .
j_call: TRBJ2-6
clone_size: .

cdr3_nt: TGCAGTGCTAGGGTCGCCGACAGGAACACTGAAGCTTTCTTT
cdr3_aa: CSARVADRNTEAFF
v_call: TRBV20-1
d_call: .
j_call: TRBJ1-1
clone_size: few

cdr3_nt: TGCGCCAGCAGGGGCCCGGCTACGGAATATGGCTACACCTTC
cdr3_aa: CASRGPATEYGYTF
v_call: TRBV5-1
d_call: .
j_call: TRBJ1-2
clone_size: .

cdr3_nt: TGTGCCAGCAGTTTGGGCAGAGAAGAGACCCAGTACTTC
cdr3_aa: CASSLGREETQYF
v_call: TRBV12-3/TRBV12-4
d_call: .
j_call: TRBJ2-5
clone_size: many

cdr3_nt: TGTGCCAGCAGCGTTTGGAGTAAGGGGGGCTCAGAGACCCAGTACTTC
cdr3_aa: CASSVWSKGGSETQYF
v_call: TRBV9
d_call: .
j_call: TRBJ2-5
clone_size: .

cdr3_nt: TGTGCCAGCAGCTCCGGGCACCCCACCTGGGCACTGTTTTTT
cdr3_aa: CASSSGHPTWALFF
v_call: TRBV5-5
d_call: .
j_call: TRBJ2-2
clone_size: .

cdr3_nt: TGCAGCGTTATCCCCCCGCTCAGCTCCTACAATGAGCAGTTCTTC
cdr3_aa: CSVIPPLSSYNEQFF
v_call: TRBV29-1
d_call: .
j_call: TRBJ2-1
clone_size: .

cdr3_nt: TGCGCCAGCAGCTACGGGACAGGAGGTCTCCACTTT
cdr3_aa: CASSYGTGGLHF
v_call: TRBV5-1
d_call: TRBD1
j_call: TRBJ1-6
clone_size: .

cdr3_nt: TGTGCCAGCAGCTTAACGAAGTCAGGTATCCAAGAGACCCAGTACTTC
cdr3_aa: CASSLTKSGIQETQYF
v_call: TRBV7-3
d_call: .
j_call: TRBJ2-5
clone_size: .

cdr3_nt: TGCAGCGTTGATGGCTACACCTTC
cdr3_aa: CSVDGYTF
v_call: TRBV29-1
d_call: .
j_call: TRBJ1-2
clone_size: many

cdr3_nt: TGTGCCAGCAGTTTTAGTACTAGCAGGAACACCGGGGAGCTGTTTTTT
cdr3_aa: CASSFSTSRNTGELFF
v_call: TRBV12-3/TRBV12-4
d_call: .
j_call: TRBJ2-2
clone_size: few

cdr3_nt: TGTGCCAGCAGCTTTGGACTAGCGGAGGACGAGCAGTACTTC
cdr3_aa: CASSFGLAEDEQYF
v_call: TRBV7-2
d_call: TRBD2
j_call: TRBJ2-7
clone_size: few

cdr3_nt: TGTGCCAGCAGTTGGGCAGAGAACACCGGGGAGCTGTTTTTT
cdr3_aa: CASSWAENTGELFF
v_call: TRBV28
d_call: .
j_call: TRBJ2-2
clone_size: many

cdr3_nt: TGTGCCAGCAGCTTAGAGGCATCCACAGATACGCAGTATTTT
cdr3_aa: CASSLEASTDTQYF
v_call: TRBV7-8
d_call: .
j_call: TRBJ2-3
clone_size: few

cdr3_nt: TGTGCCAGCAGACGCGGGCTAGCGGGACGCGAGCAGTACTTC
cdr3_aa: CASRRGLAGREQYF
v_call: TRBV12-3/TRBV12-4
d_call: TRBD2
j_call: TRBJ2-7
clone_size: few

cdr3_nt: TGTGCCAGCAGCGTCACCCCGGGGGAGCTGTTTTTT
cdr3_aa: CASSVTPGELFF
v_call: TRBV9
d_call: .
j_call: TRBJ2-2
clone_size: many

cdr3_nt: TGTGCCAGCAGCTTATTGGTCGGAGGTAGCAATCAGCCCCAGCATTTT
cdr3_aa: CASSLLVGGSNQPQHF
v_call: TRBV7-6
d_call: .
j_call: TRBJ1-5
clone_size: few

cdr3_nt: TGTGCCAGCAGCTTATTAGGGGACAGGCAGGAGCATTTT
cdr3_aa: CASSLLGDRQEHF
v_call: TRBV7-8
d_call: TRBD1
j_call: TRBJ1-5
clone_size: few

cdr3_nt: TGTGCCACGCGGGGGACTGGCGGGGCAGATACGCAGTATTTT
cdr3_aa: CATRGTGGADTQYF
v_call: TRBV27
d_call: TRBD2
j_call: TRBJ2-3
clone_size: few

cdr3_nt: TGTGCCAGCAGCCACCCACAGGGGAAGTCCTACGAGCAGTACTTC
cdr3_aa: CASSHPQGKSYEQYF
v_call: TRBV7-9
d_call: TRBD1
j_call: TRBJ2-7
clone_size: few

cdr3_nt: TGTGCCAGCAGCTTCGGGACAGGGAGGGCCTACGAGCAGTACTTC
cdr3_aa: CASSFGTGRAYEQYF
v_call: TRBV7-2
d_call: TRBD1
j_call: TRBJ2-7
clone_size: few

cdr3_nt: TGTGCCAGCAGTCCCTCGGGAGCAAGGCACGAGCAGTACTTC
cdr3_aa: CASSPSGARHEQYF
v_call: TRBV27
d_call: .
j_call: TRBJ2-7
clone_size: many

cdr3_nt: TGCAGCGTGGAGGGAGGGCCACTAAGCTCTGGGGCCAACGTCCTGACTTTC
cdr3_aa: CSVEGGPLSSGANVLTF
v_call: TRBV29-1
d_call: TRBD2
j_call: TRBJ2-6
clone_size: few

cdr3_nt: TGTGCCAGTAGTATAGTGGCAACCGGGGAGCTGTTTTTT
cdr3_aa: CASSIVATGELFF
v_call: TRBV19
d_call: .
j_call: TRBJ2-2
clone_size: few

cdr3_nt: TGTGCCAGCACCAACGCGGACAGCTACAATGAGCAGTTCTTC
cdr3_aa: CASTNADSYNEQFF
v_call: TRBV6-2/TRBV6-3
d_call: .
j_call: TRBJ2-1
clone_size: many

cdr3_nt: TGTGCTAGCAGCCCACTAGCGGGGGGATATACAGATACGCAGTATTTT
cdr3_aa: CASSPLAGGYTDTQYF
v_call: TRBV7-7
d_call: TRBD2
j_call: TRBJ2-3
clone_size: .

cdr3_nt: TGTGCCAGCATGGGGGGCAGCCGGGCAGATACGCAGTATTTT
cdr3_aa: CASMGGSRADTQYF
v_call: TRBV9
d_call: .
j_call: TRBJ2-3
clone_size: few

cdr3_nt: TGTGCCAGCAGGGAAGGAAACACCATATATTTT
cdr3_aa: CASREGNTIYF
v_call: TRBV9
d_call: .
j_call: TRBJ1-3
clone_size: .

cdr3_nt: TGTGCCAGTATACCGGGACCGATGAATAAGGGCACTGAAGCTTTCTTT
cdr3_aa: CASIPGPMNKGTEAFF
v_call: TRBV19
d_call: .
j_call: TRBJ1-1
clone_size: many

cdr3_nt: TGCGCCAGCAGACTCGGACAGGGGGTTTACGAGCAGTACTTC
cdr3_aa: CASRLGQGVYEQYF
v_call: TRBV10-2
d_call: TRBD1
j_call: TRBJ2-7
clone_size: few

cdr3_nt: TGTGCCACCAGCAGAGAATTGCTAGCGGGAAGCTCAGATACGCAGTATTTT
cdr3_aa: CATSRELLAGSSDTQYF
v_call: TRBV15
d_call: TRBD2
j_call: TRBJ2-3
clone_size: many

cdr3_nt: TGCGCCAGCAGCTTGGAGGGTGGACCTGGAGAGACCCAGTACTTC
cdr3_aa: CASSLEGGPGETQYF
v_call: TRBV5-1
d_call: .
j_call: TRBJ2-5
clone_size: .

cdr3_nt: TGCGCCAGCAGTGGTCCGGGACTGGCATCCTACGAGCAGTACTTC
cdr3_aa: CASSGPGLASYEQYF
v_call: TRBV10-2
d_call: .
j_call: TRBJ2-7
clone_size: .

cdr3_nt: TGTGCCAGCAGTCGCGAGTCGAACACCGGGGAGCTGTTTTTT
cdr3_aa: CASSRESNTGELFF
v_call: TRBV7-9
d_call: .
j_call: TRBJ2-2
clone_size: few